This T cell receptor beta chain was captured in a study of cytomegalovirus exposure and HLA in healthy donors. Study background: In terms of ancestry, the Caucasian-associated cluster contained 75% to 90% of the 350 to 450 genotyped donors.

The PCR made use of 60 Vbeta and 13 Jbeta primers. Repertoires were generated with immunoSEQ multiplex PCR, while TCRdb's copy carries only in-frame clones and drops some. Here the sample table reports roughly 64,000 clones. Of note for this clone: Its target is unknown.

The CDR3 consists of 13 residues. V lost 4 bases to trimming and J lost 6 bases; unmatched junction nucleotides: 6. Per germline, CDR1 SGHRS and CDR2 YFSETQ. General study findings and limits: Immune exposure information available was restricted to CMV serostatus.

There were likely unrecorded immune exposures, though donors were nominally healthy when sampled. The rearrangement links TRBV5-1 to TRBJ2-7; 8 nucleotides align to TRBD1. The clonotype was recovered from a young woman in good health and CMV-seronegative. The material sequenced was PBMCs. The CDR3 here is CASSRWTGLEQYF. The CDR3 bases are TGCGCCAGCAGCCGATGGACAGGGCTCGAGCAGTACTTC.